Each of the 28 T cell receptor beta chains below was sequenced from the same sample in a study of blood T cells in healthy people across ages. It was with a sample-barcoded 5' primer and a J-beta primer mix that a second PCR of roughly 7 to 12 cycles was run. TCRdb re-called the 5' RACE reads with MiXCR, one entry per CDR3 protein. There are 600,000 to 900,000 distinct CDR3 sequences in the sample; 25% to 30% occur only once, and 2.5% to 3.5% lies in the top ten. These sequences were also reported in another study, on T cells of mothers and their children.

Sequences were obtained from blood. These TCRs come from a boy younger than 18 in good health.

This clonotype was counted between two and nine times. This rearrangement joins TRBV5-6 to TRBJ1-1, with unresolved D. Per the germline V gene, CDR1 is SGHDT and CDR2 is YYEEEE. The CDR3 is 13 residues long. The ends were cut back, 1 base at V and 5 bases at J, with 9 bases in the middle. CDR3 in DNA: TGTGCCAGCAGCTTGAACCGGGTGACTGAAGCTTTCTTT. It yields the protein CASSLNRVTEAFF.

The CDR3: CSAAWAGLGDEQYF. DNA for the CDR3: TGCAGCGCTGCATGGGCTGGTTTGGGGGACGAGCAGTACTTC. The V and J genes are TRBV29-1 and TRBJ2-7; D possibly matches TRBD1 or TRBD2 (5 bases each). The ends were cut back, 7 bases at V and 5 bases at J, with 21 bases in the middle. Per germline, CDR1 SQVTM and CDR2 ANQGSEA. This CDR3 region has 14 residues.

The rearrangement links TRBV7-9 to TRBJ2-5; 7 bases are shared with TRBD2. Germline CDR1 is SEHNR and CDR2 is FQNEAQ (reference sequence). Trimming at V came to 4 bases and at J to 0 bases, leaving 5 bases not matched to a gene. The CDR3 length is 15 residues. The CDR3 region is CASSYGGRDQETQYF. Here the CDR3 DNA reads TGTGCCAGCAGCTATGGGGGGAGGGACCAAGAGACCCAGTACTTC. The full variable domain, in which reference TRBV7-9 and TRBJ2-5 provide the parts outside the CDR3, is DTGVSQNPRHKITKRGQNVTFRCDPISEHNRLYWYRQTLGQGPEFLTYFQNEAQLEKSRLLSDRFSAERPKGSFSTLEIQRTEQGDSAMYLCASSYGGRDQETQYFGPGTRLLVL.

This clonotype was counted only a few times. The chain links TRBV11-2 to TRBJ2-3; D call uncertain. Germline V gives CDR1 SGHAT, CDR2 FQNNGV. V was pared by 4 bases and J by 10 bases, with 15 bases between. The CDR3 spans 13 residues. For the CDR3, the DNA is TGTGCCAGCAGCTCGCAACCCCGTTCGGCGCAGTATTTT. The encoded protein is CASSSQPRSAQYF.

This rearrangement joins TRBV6-1 to TRBJ2-1, with 10 bases lining up with TRBD2. Germline V gene lookup returns CDR1 MNHNS and CDR2 SASEGT. This CDR3 spans 17 amino acids. Losses at the gene ends were 3 bases for V and 3 bases for J; bases not matched to a gene: 8. The CDR3 bases are TGTGCCAGCAGTGATCAGGCTAGCGGGGGATACTACAATGAGCAGTTCTTC. Encoded protein: CASSDQASGGYYNEQFF.

A single count supports this clonotype. V and J are TRBV6-5 and TRBJ2-7; TRBD1 agrees at 8 bases. With V trimmed by 7 bases and J by 3 bases, 8 bases remained unmatched. The CDR3 is 14 residues long. CDR1 is MNHEY, CDR2 SVGAGI, per germline. The CDR3, as DNA: TGTGCCAGCAAGCCGGGACAGGAGGTCTACGAGCAGTACTTC. This gives the protein CASKPGQEVYEQYF.

This clonotype was observed a handful of times. The rearrangement uses TRBV19 and TRBJ1-6; possible D gene TRBD1, 5 bases. Germline V gene sequence: CDR1 LNHDA, CDR2 SQIVND (reference sequence). The CDR3 extends over 14 amino acids. Trimming removed 7 bases at V and 7 bases at J, with 14 bases between. CDR3 in amino acids: CASNPGPSNSPLHF. CDR3 nucleotides: TGTGCCAGTAACCCGGGACCCTCAAATTCACCCCTCCACTTT.

The chain combines TRBV19 with TRBJ2-1, with no clear D. Looked up from germline, CDR1 is LNHDA and CDR2 is SQIVND (reference sequence). The V end lost 3 bases, the J end lost 3 bases, and 9 bases lay between the germline ends. There are 14 residues in the CDR3. Here the CDR3 DNA reads TGTGCCAGTAGTATTGGGTTTGGCTACAATGAGCAGTTCTTC. Amino acid sequence: CASSIGFGYNEQFF.

This clonotype came up a few times. CDR3 sequence: CASSFRPANEQFF. CDR3 nucleotide sequence: TGTGCCAGCAGTTTTCGTCCAGCCAATGAGCAGTTCTTC. This chain uses TRBV28 with TRBJ2-1; D ambiguous. This CDR3 region has 13 residues. The germline V gene encodes CDR1 MDHEN and CDR2 SYDVKM. The V end lost 3 bases, the J end lost 6 bases, and 9 bases lay between the germline ends.

The sample holds many counts of this clonotype. This sequence joins TRBV10-3 and TRBJ2-5; TRBD2 matches 7 bases. The J call may be wrong; the DNA end is better matched by TRBJ2-1. Germline V lookup: CDR1 ENHRY, CDR2 SYGVKD. CDR3 length: 13 residues. CDR3 sequence reads: CAISLAENNEQFF. As DNA, the CDR3 is TGTGCCATCAGTCTAGCGGAAAACAATGAGCAGTTCTTC.

The V and J genes are TRBV3-1 and TRBJ1-1, with a tentative D call TRBD1 (6 bases). CDR1 is LGHDT and CDR2 is YNNKEL in the germline V gene (reference sequence). The CDR3 has 13 residues. Trimming pared 4 bases from V and 6 bases from J, leaving 12 bases between. In DNA, the CDR3 is TGTGCCAGCAGCCTCAGGGGTTTCGCTGAAGCTTTCTTT. Residues: CASSLRGFAEAFF.

A few counts support this clonotype. The CDR3 DNA reads as TGCAGCGTTGCAATTTCCTCCTACGAGCAGTACTTC. It yields the protein CSVAISSYEQYF. V and J are TRBV29-1 and TRBJ2-7; D unclear. The CDR3 runs to 12 residues. Trimming stripped 4 bases from V and 0 bases from J, with 7 bases between. The germline CDR1 and CDR2 sequences are SQVTM and ANQGSEA.

This clonotype turned up a few times. This chain joins TRBV7-9 and TRBJ2-1; 13 bases fit TRBD2. The CDR3 runs 19 residues. Germline assignment: CDR1 SEHNR and CDR2 FQNEAQ (reference sequence). V lost 5 bases to trimming and J lost 2 bases; unmatched junction nucleotides: 12. The CDR3 here is CASSHRLAGGTIPYNEQFF. The CDR3 coding sequence is TGTGCCAGCAGCCACAGACTAGCGGGAGGTACCATCCCCTACAATGAGCAGTTCTTC. The variable domain in full, completed from reference TRBV7-9 and TRBJ2-1, reads DTGVSQNPRHKITKRGQNVTFRCDPISEHNRLYWYRQTLGQGPEFLTYFQNEAQLEKSRLLSDRFSAERPKGSFSTLEIQRTEQGDSAMYLCASSHRLAGGTIPYNEQFFGPGTRLTVL.

The chain is built from TRBV28 and TRBJ1-4; a weak D match, TRBD1 (6 bases). Germline V gene lookup returns CDR1 MDHEN and CDR2 SYDVKM. The ends were cut back, 3 bases at V and 8 bases at J, with 16 bases in the middle. The length of the CDR3 is 15 residues. CDR3 in DNA: TGTGCCAGCAGTTTCGCAGGGGCGGGAAGGGAAAAACTGTTTTTT. Translation: CASSFAGAGREKLFF.

The genes are TRBV20-1 and TRBJ2-4, with TRBD1 as a possible D gene (5 bases). V was pared by 3 bases and J by 7 bases, with 13 bases between. This CDR3 comprises 13 residues. In germline, CDR1 is DFQATT, CDR2 SNEGSKA (reference sequence). The CDR3 protein is CSASFMAGNIQYF. Here the CDR3 DNA reads TGCAGTGCTAGTTTCATGGCAGGGAACATTCAGTACTTC.

The rearrangement joins TRBV7-2 to TRBJ2-2; D is unresolved. Germline V gene sequence: CDR1 SGHTA, CDR2 FQGNSA. This CDR3 is 15 amino acids long. The V end was cut by 5 bases, the J end by 4 bases, with 14 bases between. The CDR3 region has the DNA TGTGCCAGCAGCCCCCGAGAGGCCGGCACCGGGGAGCTGTTTTTT. Translation: CASSPREAGTGELFF.

The chain uses TRBV5-1 and TRBJ2-5, with TRBD2 as a possible D gene (5 bases). Germline V gene data show CDR1 as SGHRS and CDR2 as YFSETQ. V lost 5 bases and J 1 base, leaving 9 bases between the germline ends. The CDR3 has 13 amino acids. For the CDR3, the DNA is TGCGCCAGCAGTAGGGAGTTCCAAGAGACCCAGTACTTC. This codes for CASSREFQETQYF.

This clonotype was observed a handful of times. This chain joins TRBV10-3 and TRBJ2-3; 13 nucleotides line up with TRBD2. Germline V gene data show CDR1 as ENHRY and CDR2 as SYGVKD. The V gene end was trimmed by 2 bases and the J gene end by 2 bases; junction bases not matched to a gene: 7. This CDR3 is built from 18 residues. For the CDR3, the DNA is TGTGCCATCAGTGAGAGACTAGCGGGGGGAAGACTCACAGATACGCAGTATTTT. This codes for CAISERLAGGRLTDTQYF.

This clonotype was seen more than once but under ten times. The chain recombines TRBV2 with TRBJ2-5, with 9 bases lining up with TRBD1. The J call could be wrong; TRBJ2-7 is a better fit for the DNA end. The germline V gene has CDR1 SNHLY and CDR2 FYNNEI. CDR3 length: 15 amino acids. CDR3 sequence (DNA): TGTGCCAGCAGTGAGACAGGGGGGACAGTTCACGAGCAGTACTTC. Translated: CASSETGGTVHEQYF.

In its sample, this clonotype was seen a few times. This chain uses TRBV30 with TRBJ1-2; D not resolved. Germline values: CDR1 GTSNPN, CDR2 SVGIG (reference sequence). V dropped 5 bases and J dropped 7 bases, with 17 bases sitting between them. The CDR3 is 13 amino acids. CDR3 residues: CAWHSGLPGGYTF. The CDR3, as DNA: TGTGCCTGGCATTCCGGCCTCCCGGGTGGCTACACCTTC.

This clonotype has more than one count but fewer than ten. The chain recombines TRBV6-1 with TRBJ2-7, with 7 bases matching TRBD1. The V segment lost 10 bases and the J segment 3 bases; nucleotides outside the gene matches: 12. Germline CDR1 and CDR2: MNHNS and SASEGT. This CDR3 has 14 amino acids. The CDR3 spells CATLVRDSLYEQYF. The CDR3 DNA reads as TGTGCCACTCTAGTCCGGGACAGCCTCTACGAGCAGTACTTC.

The V call is TRBV7-9, the J call TRBJ2-3; 10 nucleotides match TRBD2. CDR1 is SEHNR and CDR2 is FQNEAQ in the germline V gene (reference sequence). The CDR3 covers 16 residues. J lost 0 bases, V lost 5 bases, and 5 bases had no gene match. CDR3 sequence: CASSDLAGVSTDTQYF. The CDR3 DNA follows: TGTGCCAGCAGCGACCTAGCGGGGGTGAGCACAGATACGCAGTATTTT.

The gene calls are TRBV25-1 and TRBJ2-7; D perhaps matches TRBD2 (6 bases). The germline V gene encodes CDR1 MGHDK and CDR2 SYGVNS. The CDR3 length is 16 residues. Between the trimmed V and J ends, which lost 10 bases and 0 bases, there was a span of 22 bases. In DNA, the CDR3 is TGTGCCACCGACGGGGGTGTGGCAGGAGACTCCTACGAGCAGTACTTC. Translation gives CATDGGVAGDSYEQYF.

The chain joins TRBV20-1 to TRBJ1-1; TRBD1 is a possible D gene (5 bases). Germline loops: CDR1 DFQATT, CDR2 SNEGSKA (reference sequence). The length of the CDR3 is 14 residues. Deletions cut 2 bases from V and 3 bases from J, with 13 bases between. This CDR3 reads CSARKGTWDTEAFF. CDR3 in DNA: TGCAGTGCTAGAAAGGGGACCTGGGACACTGAAGCTTTCTTT.

This clonotype has just a few counts. This chain connects TRBV29-1 to TRBJ2-5, with D maybe TRBD1 (5 bases). The J call could be wrong; TRBJ2-7 is a better fit for the DNA end. There are 13 residues in the CDR3. Germline V gene data show CDR1 as SQVTM and CDR2 as ANQGSEA. The CDR3 sequence: CSVEGGVPYEQYF. CDR3 DNA: TGCAGCGTTGAAGGGGGCGTTCCCTACGAGCAGTACTTC.

This clonotype came up a few times. The rearrangement links TRBV5-1 to TRBJ2-5, with 9 nucleotides matching TRBD1. The CDR3 runs to 15 residues. Germline assignment: CDR1 SGHRS and CDR2 YFSETQ. Trimming took 2 bases from V and 4 from J; bases not matched to a gene: 6. The CDR3 DNA follows: TGCGCCAGCAGCTTTGCCGGGACAGGGAGAGAGACCCAGTACTTC. This translates into CASSFAGTGRETQYF.

This clonotype was detected a few times. The chain links TRBV29-1 to TRBJ1-2; maybe TRBD1 (6 bases). This CDR3 has 13 amino acids. Germline CDR1 reads SQVTM; CDR2 reads ANQGSEA. Trimming cost V 5 bases and J 3 bases, with 13 bases left between them. The CDR3 bases are TGCAGCGTTACAGGGCGGGCACACTATGGCTACACCTTC. This codes for CSVTGRAHYGYTF. The full variable domain, its missing parts supplied by reference TRBV29-1 and TRBJ1-2, is SAVISQKPSRDICQRGTSLTIQCQVDSQVTMMFWYRQQPGQSLTLIATANQGSEATYESGFVIDKFPISRPNLTFSTLTVSNMSPEDSSIYLCSVTGRAHYGYTFGSGTRLTVV.

In its sample, this clonotype was seen a few times. The rearrangement joins TRBV2 to TRBJ2-1, with D tentatively TRBD1 (6 bases). V was pared by 8 bases and J by 3 bases, with 17 bases between. The CDR3 contains 15 residues. CDR1 is SNHLY, CDR2 FYNNEI, per germline. The CDR3 coding sequence is TGTGCCAGCCGGGGACACAGGGACCGCTACAATGAGCAGTTCTTC. It encodes CASRGHRDRYNEQFF.